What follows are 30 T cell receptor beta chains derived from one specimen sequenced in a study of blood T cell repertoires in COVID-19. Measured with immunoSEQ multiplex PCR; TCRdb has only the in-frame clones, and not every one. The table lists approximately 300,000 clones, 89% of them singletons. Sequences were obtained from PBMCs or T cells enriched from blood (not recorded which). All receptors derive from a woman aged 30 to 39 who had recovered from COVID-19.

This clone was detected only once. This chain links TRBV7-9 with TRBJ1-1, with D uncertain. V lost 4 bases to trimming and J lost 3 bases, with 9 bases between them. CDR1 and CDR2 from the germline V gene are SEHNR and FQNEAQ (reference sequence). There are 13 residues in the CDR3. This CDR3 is CASSSPADTEAFF. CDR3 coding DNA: TGTGCCAGCAGCTCTCCGGCGGACACTGAAGCTTTCTTT.

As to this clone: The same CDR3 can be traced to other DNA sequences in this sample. The CDR3 DNA sequence: TGTGCCAGCAGTTACTTGGGCTCCGAGCAGTACTTC. Translation gives CASSYLGSEQYF. The chain links TRBV6-5 to TRBJ2-7; D call uncertain. V was cut by 1 base and J by 6 bases, with 7 bases left in between. CDR1 is MNHEY, CDR2 SVGAGI, per germline. This CDR3 is 12 amino acids long.

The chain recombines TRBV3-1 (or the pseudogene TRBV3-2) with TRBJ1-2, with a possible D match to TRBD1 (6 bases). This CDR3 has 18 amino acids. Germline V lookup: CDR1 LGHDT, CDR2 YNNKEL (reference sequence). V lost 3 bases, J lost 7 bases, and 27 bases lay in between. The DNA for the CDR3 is TGTGCCAGCAGCCATCCTCGGGGGGCTAAATACGTCGGTCCTGGCTACACCTTC. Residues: CASSHPRGAKYVGPGYTF.

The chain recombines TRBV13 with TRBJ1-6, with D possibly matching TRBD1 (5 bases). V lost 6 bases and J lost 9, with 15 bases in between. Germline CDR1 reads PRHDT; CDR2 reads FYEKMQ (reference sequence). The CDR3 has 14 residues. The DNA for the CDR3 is TGTGCCAGCAGGTTGAGCGGGGGGTCTTCACCCCTCCACTTT. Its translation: CASRLSGGSSPLHF.

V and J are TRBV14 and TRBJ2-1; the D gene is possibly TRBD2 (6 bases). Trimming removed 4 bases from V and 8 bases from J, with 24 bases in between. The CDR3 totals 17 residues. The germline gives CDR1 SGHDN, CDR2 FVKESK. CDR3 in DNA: TGTGCCAGCAGCCCCCACACGGGCGGGACTGGTCGTGATGAGCAGTTCTTC. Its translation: CASSPHTGGTGRDEQFF.

CDR3 nucleotide sequence: TGTGCCAGCAGCCTCGGACTAGCGGGGCAAGAGACCCAGTACTTC. Residues: CASSLGLAGQETQYF. The V gene is TRBV13, the J gene TRBJ2-5, with 12 bases lining up with TRBD2. This CDR3 spans 15 amino acids. Looked up from germline, CDR1 is PRHDT and CDR2 is FYEKMQ (reference sequence). V trimming: 5 bases; J trimming: 2 bases; junction bases outside the gene matches: 3.

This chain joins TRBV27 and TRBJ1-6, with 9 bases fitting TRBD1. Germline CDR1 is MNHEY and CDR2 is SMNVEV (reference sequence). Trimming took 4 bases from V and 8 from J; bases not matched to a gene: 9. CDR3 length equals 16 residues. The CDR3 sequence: CASSSTTGQGYSPLHF. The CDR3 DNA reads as TGTGCCAGCAGTTCTACAACGGGACAGGGTTATTCACCCCTCCACTTT.

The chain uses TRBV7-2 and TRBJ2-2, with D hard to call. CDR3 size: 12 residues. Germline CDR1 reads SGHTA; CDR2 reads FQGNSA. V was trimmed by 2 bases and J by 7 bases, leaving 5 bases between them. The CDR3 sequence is CASSLRVGELFF. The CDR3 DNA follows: TGTGCCAGCAGCTTAAGAGTCGGGGAGCTGTTTTTT.

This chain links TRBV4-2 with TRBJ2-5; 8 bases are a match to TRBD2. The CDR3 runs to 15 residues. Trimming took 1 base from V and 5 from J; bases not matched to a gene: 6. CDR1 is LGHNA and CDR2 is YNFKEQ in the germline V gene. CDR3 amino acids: CASSQAGGPYETQYF. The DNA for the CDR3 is TGTGCCAGCAGCCAAGCGGGAGGGCCTTATGAGACCCAGTACTTC.

The CDR3 reads CASSHEGANTEAFF. For the CDR3, the DNA is TGTGCCAGCAGCCATGAGGGGGCGAACACTGAAGCTTTCTTT. This chain uses TRBV3-1 (or the pseudogene TRBV3-2) with TRBJ1-1; the match to TRBD1 covers 7 bases. This CDR3 has 14 amino acids. V trimming: 3 bases; J trimming: 1 base; junction bases outside the gene matches: 2. Germline assignment: CDR1 LGHDT and CDR2 YNNKEL (reference sequence).

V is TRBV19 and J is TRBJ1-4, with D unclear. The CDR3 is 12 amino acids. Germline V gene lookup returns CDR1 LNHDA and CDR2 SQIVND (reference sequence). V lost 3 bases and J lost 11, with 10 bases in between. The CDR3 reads CASSIPQSKLFF. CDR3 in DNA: TGTGCCAGTAGTATCCCCCAGTCGAAACTGTTTTTT.

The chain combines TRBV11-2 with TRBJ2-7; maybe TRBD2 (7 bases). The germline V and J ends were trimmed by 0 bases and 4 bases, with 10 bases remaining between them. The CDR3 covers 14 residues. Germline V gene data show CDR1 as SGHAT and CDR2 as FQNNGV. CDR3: CASSLEQGGYEQYF. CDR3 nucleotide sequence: TGTGCCAGCAGCTTAGAACAGGGAGGGTACGAGCAGTACTTC.

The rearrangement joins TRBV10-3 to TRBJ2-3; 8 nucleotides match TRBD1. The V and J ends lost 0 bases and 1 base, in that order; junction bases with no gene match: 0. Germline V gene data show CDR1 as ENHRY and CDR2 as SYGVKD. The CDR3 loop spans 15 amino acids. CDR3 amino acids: CAISESQGGTDTQYF. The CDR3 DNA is TGTGCCATCAGTGAGTCACAGGGGGGCACAGATACGCAGTATTTT.

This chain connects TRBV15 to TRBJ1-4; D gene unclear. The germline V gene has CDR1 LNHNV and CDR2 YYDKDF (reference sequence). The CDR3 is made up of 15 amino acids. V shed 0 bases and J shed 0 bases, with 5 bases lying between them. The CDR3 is CATSRDSATNEKLFF. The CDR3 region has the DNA TGTGCCACCAGCAGAGACAGCGCAACTAATGAAAAACTGTTTTTT.

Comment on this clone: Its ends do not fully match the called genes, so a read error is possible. The DNA for the CDR3 is TGTGCCAGCAGTCACTCGGTCGGGGGAGGGAGCTCCTACAATGAGCAGTTCTTC. Its translation: CASSHSVGGGSSYNEQFF. The chain carries TRBV6-2 or TRBV6-3 and TRBJ2-1, with 7 bases aligning to TRBD2. Germline-derived CDR1 and CDR2 are MNHEY and SVGEGT. CDR3 size: 18 residues.

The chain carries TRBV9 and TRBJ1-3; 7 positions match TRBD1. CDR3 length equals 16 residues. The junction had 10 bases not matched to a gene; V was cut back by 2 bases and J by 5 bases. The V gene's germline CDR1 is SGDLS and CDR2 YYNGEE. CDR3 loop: CASSVTGEVFRNTIYF. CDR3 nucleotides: TGTGCCAGCAGCGTCACAGGGGAGGTTTTTAGAAACACCATATATTTT.

Written as DNA, the CDR3 is TGTGCCAGTCAAGGCAGGGTTAATGAGCAGTTCTTC. Translation: CASQGRVNEQFF. The V gene is TRBV19, the J gene TRBJ2-1; D perhaps matches TRBD1 (5 bases). The V gene lost 8 bases and the J gene lost 7 bases, with 12 bases spanning the gap. CDR3 length: 12 amino acids. Per the germline V gene, CDR1 is LNHDA and CDR2 is SQIVND (reference sequence).

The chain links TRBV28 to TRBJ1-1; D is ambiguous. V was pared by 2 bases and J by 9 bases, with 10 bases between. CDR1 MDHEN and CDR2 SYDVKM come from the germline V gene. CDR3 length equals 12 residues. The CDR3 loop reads CASSLQVSQAFF. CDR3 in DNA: TGTGCCAGCAGTTTACAGGTCTCACAAGCTTTCTTT.

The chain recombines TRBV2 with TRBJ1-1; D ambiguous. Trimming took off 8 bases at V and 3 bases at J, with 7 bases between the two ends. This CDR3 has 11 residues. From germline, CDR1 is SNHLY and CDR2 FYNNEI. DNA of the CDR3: TGTGCCAGCGAACTACACACTGAAGCTTTCTTT. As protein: CASELHTEAFF.

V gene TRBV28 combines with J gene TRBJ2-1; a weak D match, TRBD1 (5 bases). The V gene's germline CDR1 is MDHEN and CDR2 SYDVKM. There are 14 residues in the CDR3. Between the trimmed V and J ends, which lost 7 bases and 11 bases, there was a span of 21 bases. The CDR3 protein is CASTPPRAGIKQFF. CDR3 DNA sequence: TGTGCCAGCACTCCCCCCAGGGCAGGTATAAAGCAGTTCTTC.

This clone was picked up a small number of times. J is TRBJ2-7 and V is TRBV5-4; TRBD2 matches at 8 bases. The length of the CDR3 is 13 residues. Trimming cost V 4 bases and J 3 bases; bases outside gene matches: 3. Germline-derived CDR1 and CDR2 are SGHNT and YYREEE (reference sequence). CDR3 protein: CASSVAGLYEQYF. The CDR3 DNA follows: TGTGCCAGCAGCGTAGCGGGACTCTACGAGCAGTACTTC.

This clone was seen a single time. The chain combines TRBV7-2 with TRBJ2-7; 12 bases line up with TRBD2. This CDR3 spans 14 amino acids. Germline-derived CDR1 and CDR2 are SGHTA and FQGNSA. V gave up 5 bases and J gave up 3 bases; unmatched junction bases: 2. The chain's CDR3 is CASSRTSGNYEQYF. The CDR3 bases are TGTGCCAGCAGCCGGACTAGCGGGAACTACGAGCAGTACTTC.

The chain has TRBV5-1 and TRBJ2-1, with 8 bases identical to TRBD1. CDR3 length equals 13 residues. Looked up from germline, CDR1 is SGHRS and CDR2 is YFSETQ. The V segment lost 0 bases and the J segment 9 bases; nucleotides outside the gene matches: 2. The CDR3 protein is CASSLGTGPEQFF. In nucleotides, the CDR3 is TGCGCCAGCAGCTTGGGGACAGGGCCTGAGCAGTTCTTC. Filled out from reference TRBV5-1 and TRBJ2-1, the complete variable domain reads KAGVTQTPRYLIKTRGQQVTLSCSPISGHRSVSWYQQTPGQGLQFLFEYFSETQRNKGNFPGRFSGRQFSNSRSEMNVSTLELGDSALYLCASSLGTGPEQFFGPGTRLTVL.

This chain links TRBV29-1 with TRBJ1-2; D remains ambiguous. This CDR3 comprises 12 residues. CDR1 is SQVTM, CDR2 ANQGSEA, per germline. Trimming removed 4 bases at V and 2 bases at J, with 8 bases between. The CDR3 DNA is TGCAGCGTTGTCTCTCAGAACTATGGCTACACCTTC. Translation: CSVVSQNYGYTF.

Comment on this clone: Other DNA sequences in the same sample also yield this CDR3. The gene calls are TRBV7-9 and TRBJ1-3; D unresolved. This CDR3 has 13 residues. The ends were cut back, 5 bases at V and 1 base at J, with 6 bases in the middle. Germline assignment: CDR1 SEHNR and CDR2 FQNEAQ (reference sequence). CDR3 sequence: CASSLNSGNTIYF. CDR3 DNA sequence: TGTGCCAGCAGCCTTAATTCTGGAAACACCATATATTTT.

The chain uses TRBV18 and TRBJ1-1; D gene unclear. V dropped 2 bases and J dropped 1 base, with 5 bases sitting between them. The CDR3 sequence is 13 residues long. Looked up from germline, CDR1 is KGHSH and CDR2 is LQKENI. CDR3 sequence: CASSPVQNTEAFF. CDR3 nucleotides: TGTGCCAGCTCACCAGTACAGAACACTGAAGCTTTCTTT.

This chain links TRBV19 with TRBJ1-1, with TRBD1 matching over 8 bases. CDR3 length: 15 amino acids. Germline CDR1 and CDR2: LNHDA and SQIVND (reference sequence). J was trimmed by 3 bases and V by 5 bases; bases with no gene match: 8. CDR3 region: CASSDRGGGDTEAFF. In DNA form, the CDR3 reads TGTGCCAGTAGTGACAGGGGAGGAGGGGACACTGAAGCTTTCTTT. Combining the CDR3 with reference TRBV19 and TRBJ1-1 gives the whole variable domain DGGITQSPKYLFRKEGQNVTLSCEQNLNHDAMYWYRQDPGQGLRLIYYSQIVNDFQKGDIAEGYSVSREKKESFPLTVTSAQKNPTAFYLCASSDRGGGDTEAFFGQGTRLTVV.

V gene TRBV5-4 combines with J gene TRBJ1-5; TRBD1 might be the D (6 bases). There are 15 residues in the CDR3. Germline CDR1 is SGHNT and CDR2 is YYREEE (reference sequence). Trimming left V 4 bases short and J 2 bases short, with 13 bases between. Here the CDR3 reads CASSRGGSGNQPQHF. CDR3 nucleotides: TGTGCCAGCAGCCGGGGGGGCAGCGGCAATCAGCCCCAGCATTTT.

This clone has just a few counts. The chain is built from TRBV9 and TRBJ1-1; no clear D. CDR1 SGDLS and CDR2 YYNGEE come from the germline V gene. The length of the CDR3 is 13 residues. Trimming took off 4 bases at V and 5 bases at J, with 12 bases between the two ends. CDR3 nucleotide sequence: TGTGCCAGCAGCCTTAAAGCGGGTACTGAAGCTTTCTTT. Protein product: CASSLKAGTEAFF.

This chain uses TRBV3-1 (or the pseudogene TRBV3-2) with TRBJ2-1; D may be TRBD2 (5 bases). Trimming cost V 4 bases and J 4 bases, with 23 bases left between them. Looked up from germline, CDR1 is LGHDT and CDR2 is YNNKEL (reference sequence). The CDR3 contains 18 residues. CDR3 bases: TGTGCCAGCAGCCTGATTCCTACAAAACTAGTGGGGTACAATGAGCAGTTCTTC. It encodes CASSLIPTKLVGYNEQFF.